This T cell receptor beta chain was obtained from a study of blood T cells in healthy people across ages. As regards this clonotype: Its antigen remains unknown.

Sample-barcoded 5' priming and a J-beta primer mix drove a second PCR of 7 to 11 cycles. TCRdb used MiXCR to reprocess the 5' RACE reads, holding one entry per CDR3 protein. The sample yields hundreds of thousands of distinct CDR3 sequences, less than 45% seen once. Overall study findings and caveats: Comparison with aged donors showed that long-lived donors had more naive CD4+ cells and higher diversity.

CDR1 and CDR2 (germline): SGDLS, YYNGEE. This CDR3 spans 14 amino acids. The V and J ends lost 2 bases and 7 bases respectively, with 13 bases between them. The origin of this receptor is an elderly man in good health. Sequencing input: blood. This chain connects TRBV9 to TRBJ1-5; D remains ambiguous. The CDR3 region is CASSVRAGTQPQHF. The CDR3 DNA is TGTGCCAGCAGCGTGAGGGCAGGAACACAGCCCCAGCATTTT.